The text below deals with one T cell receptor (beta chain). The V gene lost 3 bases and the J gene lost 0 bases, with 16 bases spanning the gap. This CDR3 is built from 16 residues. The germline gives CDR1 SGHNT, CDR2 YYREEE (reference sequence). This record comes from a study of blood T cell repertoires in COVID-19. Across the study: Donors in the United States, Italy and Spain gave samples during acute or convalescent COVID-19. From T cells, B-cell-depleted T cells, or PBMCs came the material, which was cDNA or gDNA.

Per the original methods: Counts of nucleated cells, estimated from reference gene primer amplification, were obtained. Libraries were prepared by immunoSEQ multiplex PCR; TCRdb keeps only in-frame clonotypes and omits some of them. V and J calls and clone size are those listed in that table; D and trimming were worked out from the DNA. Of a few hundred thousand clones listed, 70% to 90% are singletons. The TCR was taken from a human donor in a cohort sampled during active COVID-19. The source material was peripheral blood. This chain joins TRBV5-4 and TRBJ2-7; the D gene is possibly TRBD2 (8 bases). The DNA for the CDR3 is TGTGCCAGCAGCTGGGCGGGGGGACAGATCTCCTACGAGCAGTACTTC. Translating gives CASSWAGGQISYEQYF.